This entry features one T cell receptor (beta chain) sequence. These data originate in a study of T cells expressing NK-cell markers. CDR3 length: 15 residues. Germline V lookup: CDR1 DFQATT, CDR2 SNEGSKA (reference sequence). TCRdb re-called the 5' RACE reads and gives one entry per CDR3 protein, without DNA. In all, the sample yields over 120,000 distinct CDR3 sequences. The chain recombines TRBV20-1 with TRBJ2-1; TCRdb outputs TRBD2, but without DNA this stays unchecked. What was sequenced was blood T cells: a sorted CD56 or NKG2C T cell subset, CD4+ or CD8+ T cells, or bulk PBMC T cells (not recorded which). The TCR was taken from a man in his late teens or twenties in good health. This chain's CDR3 is CSAKSGTSIYNEQFF.